These T cell receptor beta chains were read from a single sample in a study of blood T cells in healthy people across ages. MiXCR was run by TCRdb on the 5' RACE reads, yielding one entry per CDR3 protein. The table shows over 700,000 distinct CDR3 sequences, with roughly 53% occurring only once. The sample was blood. Source of these receptors: a man at least 80 years old in good health. Both conserved end residues are part of each CDR3. D genes are given only for firm matches. Clone size is given for some rows only: seen once, a few or many times, or a class if the clone is expanded.

TRBD1,NA,TRBV15,TRBJ1-2,TGTGCCACCAGCAGAGACTGGGACAGGGCGACTGGCTACACCTTC,CATSRDWDRATGYTF
TRBD2,NA,TRBV7-3,TRBJ2-5,TGTGCCAGCAGCCCTCGACTAGCCCAAGCAGGGGAGACCCAGTACTTC,CASSPRLAQAGETQYF
NA,NA,TRBV11-2,TRBJ1-2,TGTGCCAGCAGCTACGGGGCACCCTATGGCTACACCTTC,CASSYGAPYGYTF
NA,NA,TRBV20-1,TRBJ2-7,TGCAGTGCTCAAGTAGCCTACTCCTACGAGCAGTACTTC,CSAQVAYSYEQYF
NA,NA,TRBV6-5,TRBJ1-5,TGTGCCAGCAGTTACTCGAGACAGACAGGAGGGAGAAGCAATCAGCCCCAGCATTTT,CASSYSRQTGGRSNQPQHF
NA,NA,TRBV11-2,TRBJ2-3,TGTGCCAGCGGCTTGAGCCGCCCGAATACGCAGTATTTT,CASGLSRPNTQYF
TRBD1,once,TRBV2,TRBJ1-2,TGTGCCAGCAGTGAGAGGCAGGGGGCGAAAGGCTACACCTTC,CASSERQGAKGYTF
TRBD2,few,TRBV29-1,TRBJ2-5,TGCAGCGTTGCGGCGGGAGGTCCGAGGGAGACCCAGTACTTC,CSVAAGGPRETQYF
TRBD1,NA,TRBV28,TRBJ2-3,TGTGCCAGCAGTTCCCCCTCGACAGGGGGAGGCACAGATACGCAGTATTTT,CASSSPSTGGGTDTQYF
NA,NA,TRBV7-2,TRBJ2-4,TGTGCCAGCAGCCCCACGTTACCGATTCAGTACTTC,CASSPTLPIQYF
TRBD1,NA,TRBV5-1,TRBJ2-3,TGCGCCAGCAGCTTGGGACAGGGGGCGAACACAGATACGCAGTATTTT,CASSLGQGANTDTQYF
TRBD2,few,TRBV5-5,TRBJ2-1,TGTGCCAGCAGACCGATAGCCGACGCTAGCGGGAGTATTGGAGCGCAGTTCTTC,CASRPIADASGSIGAQFF
NA,NA,TRBV7-2,TRBJ2-6,TGTGCCAGCAGCCGGCCCGGTCCTGGGGCCAACGTCCTGACTTTC,CASSRPGPGANVLTF
NA,NA,TRBV20-1,TRBJ2-6,TGCAGTGCTAGAGATAGCGCCACGTGGTGGCGGGGGGCCAACGTCCTGACTTTC,CSARDSATWWRGANVLTF
TRBD2,once,TRBV20-1,TRBJ2-4,TGCAGTGCTAGCCGGGGGGTTGGCTCCTACAATGAGCAGTACTTC,CSASRGVGSYNEQYF
NA,NA,TRBV7-2,TRBJ1-2,TGTGCCAGCAGCCGAGCATCAGGGTTCACCAACTATGGCTACACCTTC,CASSRASGFTNYGYTF
TRBD2,NA,TRBV2,TRBJ2-1,TGTGCCAGCCGGGACTATTGGGGTTACAATGAGCAGTTCTTC,CASRDYWGYNEQFF
TRBD2,NA,TRBV5-5,TRBJ2-1,TGTGCCAGCAAAGCTAGCGGGAACAATGAGCAGTTCTTC,CASKASGNNEQFF
TRBD2,NA,TRBV20-1,TRBJ2-7,TGCGGTGCTGGAATGGATGGACTAGCGGGTCTATACGAGCAGTACTTC,CGAGMDGLAGLYEQYF
TRBD1,NA,TRBV5-1,TRBJ2-7,TGCGCCAGCAGCGGGACAGGGAGGGCCTACGAGCAGTACTTC,CASSGTGRAYEQYF